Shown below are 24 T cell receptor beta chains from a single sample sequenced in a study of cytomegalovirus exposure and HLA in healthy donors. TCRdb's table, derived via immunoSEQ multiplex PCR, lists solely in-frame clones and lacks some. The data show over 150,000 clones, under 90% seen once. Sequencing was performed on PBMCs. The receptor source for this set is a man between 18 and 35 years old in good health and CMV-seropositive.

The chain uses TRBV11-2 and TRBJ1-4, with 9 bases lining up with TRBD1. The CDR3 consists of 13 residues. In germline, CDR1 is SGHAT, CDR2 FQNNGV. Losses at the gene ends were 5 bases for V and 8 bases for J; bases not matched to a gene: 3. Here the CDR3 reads CASSTGGAEKLFF. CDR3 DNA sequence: TGTGCCAGCAGCACAGGGGGCGCCGAAAAACTGTTTTTT.

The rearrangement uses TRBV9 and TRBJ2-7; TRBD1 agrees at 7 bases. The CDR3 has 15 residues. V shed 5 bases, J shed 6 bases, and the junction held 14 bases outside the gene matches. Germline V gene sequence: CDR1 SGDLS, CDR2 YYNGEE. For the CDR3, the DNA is TGTGCCAGCAGGAGCAGGGGACAGAGCCTCGGCGAGCAGTACTTC. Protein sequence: CASRSRGQSLGEQYF.

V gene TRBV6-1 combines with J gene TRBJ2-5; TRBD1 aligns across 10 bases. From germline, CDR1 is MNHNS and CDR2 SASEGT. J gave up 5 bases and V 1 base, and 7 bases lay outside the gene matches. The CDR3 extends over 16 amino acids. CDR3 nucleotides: TGTGCCAGCAGTGAAGGGGTAGGACAGGGGGTGGAGACCCAGTACTTC. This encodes CASSEGVGQGVETQYF.

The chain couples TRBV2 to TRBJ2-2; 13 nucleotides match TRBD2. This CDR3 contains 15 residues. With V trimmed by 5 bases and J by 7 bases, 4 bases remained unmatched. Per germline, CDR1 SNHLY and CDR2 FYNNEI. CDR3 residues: CASSWTSGSGGELFF. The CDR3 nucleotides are TGTGCCAGCAGTTGGACTAGCGGGAGTGGCGGGGAGCTGTTTTTT. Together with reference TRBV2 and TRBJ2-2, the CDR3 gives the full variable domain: EPEVTQTPSHQVTQMGQEVILRCVPISNHLYFYWYRQILGQKVEFLVSFYNNEISEKSEIFDDQFSVERPDGSNFTLKIRSTKLEDSAMYFCASSWTSGSGGELFFGEGSRLTVL.

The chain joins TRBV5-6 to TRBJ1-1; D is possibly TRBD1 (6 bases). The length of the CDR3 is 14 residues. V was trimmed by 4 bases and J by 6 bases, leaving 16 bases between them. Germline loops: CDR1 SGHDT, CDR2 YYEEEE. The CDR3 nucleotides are TGTGCCAGCAGCACCCCGCCGCAGGGGTCTGAAGCTTTCTTT. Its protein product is CASSTPPQGSEAFF.

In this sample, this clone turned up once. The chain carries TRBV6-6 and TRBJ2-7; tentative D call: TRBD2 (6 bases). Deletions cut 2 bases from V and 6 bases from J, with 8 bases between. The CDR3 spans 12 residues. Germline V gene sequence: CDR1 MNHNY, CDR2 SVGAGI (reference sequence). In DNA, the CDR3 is TGTGCCAGCAGTTACCGGGGAGGCGAGCAGTACTTC. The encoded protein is CASSYRGGEQYF.

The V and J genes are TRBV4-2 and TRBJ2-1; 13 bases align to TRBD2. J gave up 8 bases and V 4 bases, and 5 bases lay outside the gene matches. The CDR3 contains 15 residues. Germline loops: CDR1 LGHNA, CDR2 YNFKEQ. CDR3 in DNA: TGTGCCAGCAGCCTCGGACTAGCGGGAGAGGATGAGCAGTTCTTC. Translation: CASSLGLAGEDEQFF.

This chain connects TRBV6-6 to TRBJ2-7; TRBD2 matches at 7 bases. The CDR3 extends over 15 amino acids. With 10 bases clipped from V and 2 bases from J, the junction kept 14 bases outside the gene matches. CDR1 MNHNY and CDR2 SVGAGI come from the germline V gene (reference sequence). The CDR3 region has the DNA TGTGCCACCGGCATTCTAGCGGATAACCCCTACGAGCAGTACTTC. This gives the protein CATGILADNPYEQYF.

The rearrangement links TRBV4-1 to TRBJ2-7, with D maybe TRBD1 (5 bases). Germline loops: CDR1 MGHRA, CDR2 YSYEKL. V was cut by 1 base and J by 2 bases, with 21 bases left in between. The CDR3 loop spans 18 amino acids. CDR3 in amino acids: CASSQATVVNRLPYEQYF. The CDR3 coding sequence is TGCGCCAGCAGCCAAGCCACCGTCGTGAACAGGTTACCCTACGAGCAGTACTTC.

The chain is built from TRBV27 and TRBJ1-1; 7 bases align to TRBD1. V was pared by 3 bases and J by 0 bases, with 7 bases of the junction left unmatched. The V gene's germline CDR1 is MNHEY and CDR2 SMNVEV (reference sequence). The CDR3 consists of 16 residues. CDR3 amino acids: CASSFDRVGMNTEAFF. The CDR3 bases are TGTGCCAGCAGTTTCGACAGGGTTGGGATGAACACTGAAGCTTTCTTT.

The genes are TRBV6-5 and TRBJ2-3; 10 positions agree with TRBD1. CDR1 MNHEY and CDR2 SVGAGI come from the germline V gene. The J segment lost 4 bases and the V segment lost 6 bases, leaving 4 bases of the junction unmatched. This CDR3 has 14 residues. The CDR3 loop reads CASRRGQGADTQYF. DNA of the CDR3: TGTGCCAGCAGGAGAGGACAGGGGGCAGATACGCAGTATTTT.

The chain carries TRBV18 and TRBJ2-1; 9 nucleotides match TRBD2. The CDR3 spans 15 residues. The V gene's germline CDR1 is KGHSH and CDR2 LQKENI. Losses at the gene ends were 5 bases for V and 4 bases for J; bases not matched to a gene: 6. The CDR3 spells CASSSVSGSYNEQFF. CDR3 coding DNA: TGTGCCAGCTCATCGGTTAGCGGGAGTTACAATGAGCAGTTCTTC.

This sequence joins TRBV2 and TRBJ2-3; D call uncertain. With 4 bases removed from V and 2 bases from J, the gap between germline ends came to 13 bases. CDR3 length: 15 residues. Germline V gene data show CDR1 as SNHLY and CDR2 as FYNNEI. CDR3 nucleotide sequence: TGTGCCAGCAGTGTGGGCCCAACCTCCACAGATACGCAGTATTTT. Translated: CASSVGPTSTDTQYF.

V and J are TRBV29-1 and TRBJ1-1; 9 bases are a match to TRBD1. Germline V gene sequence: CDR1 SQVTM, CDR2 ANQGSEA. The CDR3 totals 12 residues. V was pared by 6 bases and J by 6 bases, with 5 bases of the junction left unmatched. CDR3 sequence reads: CSVDRQGAEAFF. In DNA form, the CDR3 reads TGCAGCGTGGACAGACAGGGGGCTGAAGCTTTCTTT.

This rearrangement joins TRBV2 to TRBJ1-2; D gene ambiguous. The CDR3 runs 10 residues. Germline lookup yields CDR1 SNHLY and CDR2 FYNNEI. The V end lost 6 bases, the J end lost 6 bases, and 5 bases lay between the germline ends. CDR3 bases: TGTGCCAGCAGGATAGATGGCTACACCTTC. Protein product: CASRIDGYTF.

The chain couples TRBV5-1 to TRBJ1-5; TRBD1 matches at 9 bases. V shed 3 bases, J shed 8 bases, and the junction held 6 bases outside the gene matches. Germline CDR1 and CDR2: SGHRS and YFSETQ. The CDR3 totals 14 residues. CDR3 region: CASSWGQGEEPQHF. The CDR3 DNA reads TGCGCCAGCAGCTGGGGACAGGGCGAAGAGCCCCAGCATTTT.

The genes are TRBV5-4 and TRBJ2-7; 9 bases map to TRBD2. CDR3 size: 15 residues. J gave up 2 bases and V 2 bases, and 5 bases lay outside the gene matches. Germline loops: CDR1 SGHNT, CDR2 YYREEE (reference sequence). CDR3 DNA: TGTGCCAGCAGCTTCGGCGGGAGGGGAACCTACGAGCAGTACTTC. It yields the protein CASSFGGRGTYEQYF.

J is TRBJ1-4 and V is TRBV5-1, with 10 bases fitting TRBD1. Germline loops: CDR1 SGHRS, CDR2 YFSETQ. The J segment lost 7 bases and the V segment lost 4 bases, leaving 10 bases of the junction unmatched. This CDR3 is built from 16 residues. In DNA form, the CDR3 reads TGCGCCAGCAGCCCGATGACGGGACAGGGGACTGAAAAACTGTTTTTT. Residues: CASSPMTGQGTEKLFF.

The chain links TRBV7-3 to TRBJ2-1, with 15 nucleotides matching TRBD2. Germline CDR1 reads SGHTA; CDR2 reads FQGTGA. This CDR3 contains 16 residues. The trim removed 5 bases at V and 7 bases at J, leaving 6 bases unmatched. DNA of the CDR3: TGTGCCAGCAGCCCGAGGGGACTAGCGGGAGGTAATGAGCAGTTCTTC. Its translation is CASSPRGLAGGNEQFF.

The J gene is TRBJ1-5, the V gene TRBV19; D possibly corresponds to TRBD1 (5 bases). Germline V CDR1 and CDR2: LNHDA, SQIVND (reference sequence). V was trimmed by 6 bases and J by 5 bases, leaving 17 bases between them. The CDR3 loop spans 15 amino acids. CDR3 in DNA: TGTGCCAGTAGCCCCCCCGACAGTGCTGATCAGCCCCAGCATTTT. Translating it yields CASSPPDSADQPQHF.

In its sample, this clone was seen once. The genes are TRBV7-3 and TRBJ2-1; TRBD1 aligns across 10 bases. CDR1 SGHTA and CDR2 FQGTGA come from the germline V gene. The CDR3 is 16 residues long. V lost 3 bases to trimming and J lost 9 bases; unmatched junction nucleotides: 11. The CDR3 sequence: CASSFKGGQGHGEQFF. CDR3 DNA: TGTGCCAGCAGCTTTAAGGGGGGACAGGGGCATGGTGAGCAGTTCTTC.

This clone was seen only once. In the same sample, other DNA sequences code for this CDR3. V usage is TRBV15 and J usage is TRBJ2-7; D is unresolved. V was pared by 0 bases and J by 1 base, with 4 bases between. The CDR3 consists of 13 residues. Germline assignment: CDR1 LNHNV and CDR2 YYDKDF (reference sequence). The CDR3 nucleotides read TGTGCCACCAGCAGAGACAGTTCCTACGAGCAGTACTTC. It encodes CATSRDSSYEQYF.

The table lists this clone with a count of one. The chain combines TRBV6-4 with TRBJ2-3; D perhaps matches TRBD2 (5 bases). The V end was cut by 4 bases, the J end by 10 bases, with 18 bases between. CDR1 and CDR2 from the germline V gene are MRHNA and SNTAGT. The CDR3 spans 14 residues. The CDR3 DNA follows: TGTGCCAGCAGTGTAGAGGCGTGGGAGAGTTCGCAGTATTTT. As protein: CASSVEAWESSQYF.

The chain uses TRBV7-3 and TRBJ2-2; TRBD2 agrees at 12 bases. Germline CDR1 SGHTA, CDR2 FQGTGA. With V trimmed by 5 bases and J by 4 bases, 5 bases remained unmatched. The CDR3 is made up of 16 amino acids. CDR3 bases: TGTGCCAGCAGCCCGACTAGCGGGAGTTTCACCGGGGAGCTGTTTTTT. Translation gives CASSPTSGSFTGELFF.